This entry is about one T cell receptor beta chain. Per germline, CDR1 SGHRS and CDR2 YFSETQ. The CDR3 sequence is 15 residues long. V gave up 4 bases and J gave up 7 bases; unmatched junction bases: 13. This specimen comes from a study of blood T cell repertoires in COVID-19. Original data processing: Cell counts per sample came from amplifying reference gene primers. This table comes from immunoSEQ multiplex PCR, and its TCRdb copy is limited to in-frame clones, with some not included. The V and J calls and clone size are taken from that table; D and trimming were inferred from the DNA. The table shows some 200,000 clones, with more than 80% occurring only once.

Specimen: PBMCs or T cells enriched from blood (not recorded which). The V call is TRBV5-1, the J call TRBJ2-7, with 8 bases that match TRBD1. The receptor was derived from a woman aged 18 to 35 who had recovered from COVID-19. The CDR3: CASSQGGQGAEEQYF. CDR3 in DNA: TGCGCCAGCAGCCAAGGGGGCCAGGGGGCAGAGGAGCAGTACTTC.